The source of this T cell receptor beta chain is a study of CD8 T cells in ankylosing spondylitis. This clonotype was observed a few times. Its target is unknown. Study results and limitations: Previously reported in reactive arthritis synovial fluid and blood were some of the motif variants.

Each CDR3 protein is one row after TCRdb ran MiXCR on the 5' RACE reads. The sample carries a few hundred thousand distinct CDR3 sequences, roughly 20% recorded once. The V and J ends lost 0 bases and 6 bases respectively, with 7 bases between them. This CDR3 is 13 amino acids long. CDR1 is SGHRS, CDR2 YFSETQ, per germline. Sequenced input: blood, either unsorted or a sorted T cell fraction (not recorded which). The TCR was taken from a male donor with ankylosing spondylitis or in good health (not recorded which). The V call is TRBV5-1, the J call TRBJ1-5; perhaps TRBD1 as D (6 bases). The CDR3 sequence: CASSLEGVQPQHF. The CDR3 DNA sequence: TGCGCCAGCAGCTTGGAGGGGGTTCAGCCCCAGCATTTT. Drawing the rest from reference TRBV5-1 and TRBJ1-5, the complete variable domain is KAGVTQTPRYLIKTRGQQVTLSCSPISGHRSVSWYQQTPGQGLQFLFEYFSETQRNKGNFPGRFSGRQFSNSRSEMNVSTLELGDSALYLCASSLEGVQPQHFGDGTRLSIL.